These T cell receptor beta chains were read from a single sample in a study of siplizumab effects on memory and regulatory T cells. The method was immunoSEQ multiplex PCR; TCRdb's version includes in-frame clones alone and lacks a portion of them. The sample shows 50,000 or so clones, 95% to 97% of them seen only once. The sequenced sample consisted of naive CD4+ T cells sorted from blood. These receptors were taken from a human donor in good health. The CDR3 runs from the conserved cysteine through the conserved F or W. The D gene is left open where the match is weak. Size tells how often a clone was seen (once, few, many) or the class of an expanded clone, and some rows leave it out.

V	D	size	J	length	CDR3	DNA
TRBV6-1	TRBD1	.	TRBJ2-3	16	CASSDRTGHSTDTQYF	TGTGCCAGCAGTGACAGGACAGGGCATAGCACAGATACGCAGTATTTT
TRBV6-5	TRBD1	.	TRBJ1-2	13	CASRAGTGVGYTF	TGTGCCAGCAGAGCCGGGACAGGGGTTGGCTACACCTTC
TRBV18	TRBD1	.	TRBJ2-2	16	CASSTRTGEATGELFF	TGTGCCAGCTCAACCCGGACAGGGGAAGCCACCGGGGAGCTGTTTTTT
TRBV18	TRBD1	.	TRBJ1-4	17	CASSPRDRTGSFEKLFF	TGTGCCAGCTCACCGCGGGATCGGACAGGGTCGTTCGAAAAACTGTTTTTT
TRBV28	TRBD2	.	TRBJ2-5	16	CASPPRGGRAGETQYF	TGTGCCAGCCCCCCGCGGGGCGGGAGGGCCGGGGAGACCCAGTACTTC
TRBV5-8	.	.	TRBJ1-3	16	CASSPRPGPSGNTIYF	TGTGCCAGCAGCCCTAGGCCGGGACCTTCTGGAAACACCATATATTTT
TRBV7-2	.	.	TRBJ2-3	17	CASSLGNQGYRTDTQYF	TGTGCCAGCAGCTTAGGTAATCAGGGGTATCGCACAGATACGCAGTATTTT
TRBV19	.	once	TRBJ1-5	12	CASSLQDQPQHF	TGTGCCAGTAGTCTACAAGATCAGCCCCAGCATTTT
TRBV11-3	TRBD2	.	TRBJ2-1	14	CASSLVLAGGPRFF	TGTGCCAGCAGCTTAGTCCTAGCGGGAGGGCCGCGGTTCTTC
TRBV30	.	.	TRBJ1-1	12	CAWSVLEAMAFF	TGTGCCTGGAGTGTACTGGAGGCTATGGCTTTCTTT
TRBV6-5	.	.	TRBJ2-7	15	CASSYATGGGRVQYF	TGTGCCAGCAGTTACGCCACTGGGGGCGGGAGAGTGCAGTACTTC
TRBV19	.	.	TRBJ2-7	13	CASTYGAGYEQYF	TGTGCCAGTACCTATGGCGCAGGGTACGAGCAGTACTTC
TRBV5-6	TRBD1	.	TRBJ2-2	18	CASSLRDRGYANTGELFF	TGTGCCAGCAGCTTACGGGACAGGGGGTACGCGAACACCGGGGAGCTGTTTTTT
TRBV19	TRBD1	.	TRBJ2-7	15	CASSIKRDRGHEQYF	TGTGCCAGTAGTATTAAAAGGGACAGGGGGCACGAGCAGTACTTC
TRBV18	.	.	TRBJ1-1	15	CASSPLDQDSSEAFF	TGTGCCAGCTCACCTTTAGACCAAGACAGCTCTGAAGCTTTCTTT
TRBV11-3	TRBD1	.	TRBJ1-2	13	CASSFPQGDGYTF	TGTGCCAGCAGCTTCCCGCAGGGGGATGGCTACACCTTC
TRBV7-2	TRBD1	once	TRBJ1-1	14	CASSLTGSNTEAFF	TGTGCCAGCAGCTTGACAGGGTCGAACACTGAAGCTTTCTTT
TRBV7-2	.	.	TRBJ1-2	14	CASSFSAGNYGYTF	TGTGCCAGCAGTTTCTCGGCGGGAAACTATGGCTACACCTTC
TRBV6-6	.	.	TRBJ2-1	11	CATVEYNEQFF	TGTGCCACAGTTGAATACAATGAGCAGTTCTTC
TRBV6-6	.	.	TRBJ1-3	13	CASRQGAGNTIYF	TGTGCCAGCAGGCAGGGTGCTGGAAACACCATATATTTT
TRBV7-2	TRBD2	.	TRBJ2-1	15	CASRTTSAAYNEQFF	TGTGCCAGCAGAACTACTAGCGCTGCCTACAATGAGCAGTTCTTC
TRBV9	.	.	TRBJ2-1	14	CASSVSGDNNEQFF	TGTGCCAGCAGCGTTAGCGGAGACAACAATGAGCAGTTCTTC
TRBV30	.	.	TRBJ2-1	14	CAWTAKSTYNEQFF	TGTGCCTGGACCGCTAAGAGTACCTACAATGAGCAGTTCTTC
TRBV2	TRBD1	.	TRBJ1-4	15	CASSGWTGTNEKLFF	TGTGCCAGCAGTGGATGGACAGGCACTAATGAAAAACTGTTTTTT
TRBV28	.	.	TRBJ2-4	14	CASRTGTKKNIQYF	TGTGCCAGCAGGACCGGAACAAAAAAAAACATTCAGTACTTC
TRBV19	TRBD1	.	TRBJ2-7	14	CASSRTGAAYEQYF	TGTGCCAGTAGCAGGACAGGGGCCGCCTACGAGCAGTACTTC
TRBV7-3	TRBD1	.	TRBJ1-3	16	CASSSTGVSSGNTIYF	TGTGCCAGCAGCTCGACAGGGGTTTCCTCTGGAAACACCATATATTTT
TRBV19	TRBD2	.	TRBJ2-1	16	CASSTPSGRRYNEQFF	TGTGCCAGTAGTACCCCTAGCGGGAGAAGGTACAATGAGCAGTTCTTC
TRBV10-3	.	.	TRBJ2-7	17	CAISAGILGPWAYEQYF	TGTGCCATCAGTGCGGGAATTCTAGGGCCTTGGGCCTACGAGCAGTACTTC
TRBV10-3	TRBD2	.	TRBJ2-3	13	CAIWGGGVGTQYF	TGTGCCATCTGGGGGGGAGGGGTTGGTACGCAGTATTTT
TRBV11-2	.	.	TRBJ2-7	14	CASSWGTGTYEQYF	TGTGCCAGCTCGTGGGGAACAGGGACCTACGAGCAGTACTTC
TRBV18	.	.	TRBJ2-2	15	CASSPIGSGTGELFF	TGTGCCAGCTCACCAATCGGGAGTGGAACCGGGGAGCTGTTTTTT
TRBV21-1	.	.	TRBJ2-1	17	CASSKAHRDVPIDEQFF	TGTGCCAGCAGCAAAGCCCACCGGGACGTCCCAATCGATGAGCAGTTCTTC
TRBV7-8	TRBD2	.	TRBJ2-7	14	CASSVLAGGYEQYF	TGTGCCAGCAGCGTACTAGCGGGAGGCTACGAGCAGTACTTC
TRBV12-5	TRBD2	.	TRBJ2-5	13	CASGSAGQETQYF	TGTGCTAGTGGTTCAGCGGGACAAGAGACCCAGTACTTC
TRBV28	.	.	TRBJ2-3	13	CASSLPPTDTQYF	TGTGCCAGCAGTCTCCCACCGACAGATACGCAGTATTTT
TRBV5-1	TRBD2	.	TRBJ2-5	16	CASSLVTSGSLETQYF	TGCGCCAGCAGCTTGGTGACTAGCGGGAGTTTAGAGACCCAGTACTTC
TRBV7-6	.	.	TRBJ1-3	14	CASSPSGGGNTIYF	TGTGCCAGCAGCCCCAGCGGGGGTGGAAACACCATATATTTT
TRBV7-9	TRBD1	.	TRBJ1-4	14	CASSLEQGGGKLFF	TGTGCCAGCAGCTTAGAACAGGGGGGCGGAAAACTGTTTTTT
TRBV19	TRBD1	.	TRBJ1-2	13	CASSPDRVNGYTF	TGTGCCAGTAGTCCTGACAGGGTTAATGGCTACACCTTC
TRBV5-1	.	.	TRBJ1-1	14	CASSLVSGVTEAFF	TGCGCCAGCAGCTTGGTGTCAGGGGTCACTGAAGCTTTCTTT
TRBV9	TRBD1	.	TRBJ1-5	16	CASSEGTGGSNQPQHF	TGTGCCAGCAGCGAAGGGACAGGAGGAAGCAATCAGCCCCAGCATTTT
TRBV19	.	.	TRBJ1-1	11	CASSRLAEAFF	TGTGCCAGTAGTCGGTTGGCAGAAGCTTTCTTT
TRBV21-1	.	.	TRBJ1-5	14	CASSKAGCNQPQHF	TGTGCCAGCAGCAAAGCAGGCTGCAATCAGCCCCAGCATTTT
TRBV30	.	.	TRBJ1-2	13	CAWSPGQGYGYTF	TGTGCCTGGAGTCCAGGACAAGGCTATGGCTACACCTTC
TRBV11-3	TRBD1	.	TRBJ2-7	15	CASSLNPWTGDEQYF	TGTGCCAGCAGCTTAAATCCGTGGACAGGCGACGAGCAGTACTTC
TRBV27	.	.	TRBJ1-1	15	CASSFGSLTNTEAFF	TGTGCCAGCAGTTTTGGATCGTTGACCAACACTGAAGCTTTCTTT
TRBV4-2	TRBD2	.	TRBJ2-1	16	CASSFPSGTNYNEQFF	TGTGCCAGCAGCTTCCCTTCTGGGACTAACTACAATGAGCAGTTCTTC
TRBV9	TRBD1	.	TRBJ2-2	16	CASSAGQVPNTGELFF	TGTGCCAGCAGCGCCGGACAGGTCCCGAACACCGGGGAGCTGTTTTTT
TRBV5-1	.	.	TRBJ2-1	14	CASSSTGAYNEQFF	TGCGCCAGCAGCTCCACCGGCGCATACAATGAGCAGTTCTTC
TRBV28	TRBD2	.	TRBJ2-7	15	CASSPQLAGAYEQYF	TGTGCCAGCAGTCCCCAACTAGCGGGAGCTTACGAGCAGTACTTC
TRBV28	TRBD1	.	TRBJ2-4	15	CASTVEGARGNIQYF	TGTGCCAGCACCGTCGAGGGGGCCCGCGGAAACATTCAGTACTTC
TRBV5-1	.	.	TRBJ1-2	16	CASSLVSGHPTNGYTF	TGCGCCAGCAGCTTGGTTTCAGGACACCCTACAAATGGCTACACCTTC
TRBV7-3	.	.	TRBJ2-2	14	CASSGVSNTGELFF	TGTGCCAGCTCAGGGGTTTCGAACACCGGGGAGCTGTTTTTT
TRBV7-7	TRBD2	.	TRBJ2-3	15	CASSAGTIGTDTQYF	TGTGCTAGCAGCGCCGGGACTATCGGCACAGATACGCAGTATTTT
TRBV11-1	TRBD2	.	TRBJ2-3	17	CASSLYRLAWGGDTQYF	TGTGCCAGCAGCTTATACCGACTAGCGTGGGGGGGGGATACGCAGTATTTT
TRBV5-4	.	.	TRBJ2-7	13	CASSLGKHGEQYF	TGTGCCAGCAGCTTGGGTAAACACGGGGAGCAGTACTTT
TRBV9	.	.	TRBJ2-7	14	CASSTRAEDYEQYF	TGTGCCAGCAGCACAAGAGCGGAGGACTACGAGCAGTACTTC